This record concerns one T cell receptor beta chain sequence. This table comes from immunoSEQ multiplex PCR, and its TCRdb copy is limited to in-frame clones, with some not included. This table has about 380,000 clones, around 95% appearing once. This specimen comes from a study of shared T cell receptors in the human thymus. The V gene lost 3 bases and the J gene lost 2 bases, with 9 bases spanning the gap. CDR1 and CDR2 (germline): MDHEN, SYDVKM. The CDR3 is 14 residues long. The chain links TRBV28 to TRBJ2-3, with D uncertain. The sample consisted of thymocytes. The TCR was taken from a human donor. The CDR3 coding sequence is TGTGCCAGCAGTTTGGGGTGGGACACAGATACGCAGTATTTT. This sequence encodes CASSLGWDTDTQYF.